Listed below are T cell receptor beta chains from one sample, sequenced in a study of T cell changes during pregnancy in multiple sclerosis. Method: immunoSEQ multiplex PCR; TCRdb's copy keeps in-frame clones and lacks some. In the table there are roughly 97,000 clones, about nine tenths of which are singletons. Specimen: peripheral blood, collected in the second trimester of pregnancy. Source of these receptors: a female donor in good health, enrolled as a control in a pregnancy study. Each CDR3 is given with its conserved first and last residue. Fields, in order: J gene, clone size, D gene, V gene, CDR3 protein, CDR3 DNA. The D gene is left open where the match is weak. The size entry is marked missing in some rows and otherwise reads once, few, many or a size class.

>TRBJ2-3|NA|NA|TRBV13
CASSAATDTQYF
TGTGCCAGCAGCGCCGCGACAGATACGCAGTATTTT
>TRBJ2-3|NA|TRBD1|TRBV5-1
CASRTFRPGQGGTDTQYF
TGCGCCAGCCGTACTTTTAGACCGGGACAGGGGGGCACAGATACGCAGTATTTT
>TRBJ2-4|NA|TRBD1|TRBV28
CASSQNLQGAQNIQYF
TGTGCCAGCAGTCAAAACTTACAGGGGGCGCAAAACATTCAGTACTTC
>TRBJ2-7|NA|TRBD1|TRBV10-1
CASSRDSSYEQYF
TGCGCCAGCAGTAGGGACAGCTCCTACGAGCAGTACTTC
>TRBJ2-6|NA|NA|TRBV5-1
CASSVQGLSGANVLTF
TGCGCCAGCAGCGTCCAGGGTCTCTCTGGGGCCAACGTCCTGACTTTC
>TRBJ1-2|NA|NA|TRBV6-5
CASSARGGDIYGYTF
TGTGCCAGCAGTGCTAGGGGGGGAGATATCTATGGCTACACCTTC
>TRBJ1-4|NA|NA|TRBV6-1
CASRGRGRVGEKLFF
TGTGCCAGCCGCGGGAGGGGCAGGGTAGGGGAAAAACTGTTTTTT
>TRBJ1-1|few|NA|TRBV6-5
CASSYRTQGTAFF
TGTGCCAGCAGTTATCGGACGCAGGGAACGGCTTTCTTT
>TRBJ2-5|NA|NA|TRBV2
CASSVGHRETQYF
TGTGCCAGCAGTGTGGGACATCGAGAGACCCAGTACTTC
>TRBJ2-7|NA|TRBD2|TRBV6-5
CASSYWAGGSYEQYF
TGTGCCAGCAGTTACTGGGCGGGAGGCTCCTACGAGCAGTACTTC